This TCR beta chain is from a study of blood T cells in healthy people across ages. The germline V gene has CDR1 SQVTM and CDR2 ANQGSEA. CDR3 length: 12 amino acids. The sample holds a few counts of this clonotype. Then a second PCR, running roughly 7 to 11 cycles, was carried out with a sample-barcoded 5' primer and a J-beta primer mix. TCRdb reprocessed the 5' RACE reads with MiXCR, giving one entry per CDR3 protein. The sample shows about 1.5 million distinct CDR3 sequences, about 42% of them seen only once. The chain couples TRBV29-1 to TRBJ2-5; 8 bases map to TRBD1. The specimen was blood. This clonotype originated in a woman aged 18-29 years in good health. The DNA for the CDR3 is TGCAGTGCTGACAGGGGCCGGGAGACCCAGTACTTC. Protein product: CSADRGRETQYF.